This T cell receptor (beta chain) was recorded in a study of T cell repertoires in cytomegalovirus infection. Across the whole study: Both a matching HLA type and CMV infection were indicated by public TCR beta signatures.

About this clonotype itself: Its target is unknown.

Using its own MiXCR run on the reads, TCRdb lists one record per CDR3 protein. The table lists 650,000 to 900,000 distinct CDR3 sequences, around a third of them singletons. The TCR comes from a human donor in good health (CMV status not recorded). Some clones in this sample may be carry-over from other donors' samples. Specimen: cultured CD8+ T cells from PBMCs, collected from culture after CMV antigen stimulation.

CDR3 coding DNA: TGTGCCAGCACCGTAGGGGCGTCCGGGGAGCTGTTTTTT. It yields the protein CASTVGASGELFF. The chain links TRBV5-8 to TRBJ2-2, with a possible D match to TRBD1 (5 bases). Germline-derived CDR1 and CDR2 are SGHTS and YDEGEE. V lost 6 bases and J 6 bases, leaving 12 bases between the germline ends. The CDR3 totals 13 residues.